Presented here are 5 T cell receptor beta chains from one specimen sequenced in a study of siplizumab effects on memory and regulatory T cells. Profiled with immunoSEQ multiplex PCR; TCRdb holds only in-frame clones, not every one. Here the sample spans 70,000 to 95,000 clones, 96% being singletons. Sample: naive CD4+ T cells sorted from blood. All receptors come from a human donor in good health.

The chain is built from TRBV2 and TRBJ2-5; 8 nucleotides line up with TRBD2. Germline CDR1 is SNHLY and CDR2 is FYNNEI. CDR3 size: 14 residues. The ends lost 4 bases at V and 5 bases at J; junction bases unmatched: 6. CDR3 amino acids: CASSVAGGWETQYF. Written as DNA, the CDR3 is TGTGCCAGCAGTGTTGCGGGGGGCTGGGAGACCCAGTACTTC.

This chain joins TRBV4-3 and TRBJ1-2; a weak D match, TRBD1 (5 bases). The length of the CDR3 is 15 residues. Trimming left V 1 base short and J 0 bases short, with 9 bases between. Germline V gene sequence: CDR1 LGHNA, CDR2 YSLEER. The CDR3 loop is CASSQGQSANYGYTF. CDR3 sequence (DNA): TGCGCCAGCAGCCAAGGACAGTCAGCTAACTATGGCTACACCTTC.

The chain uses TRBV4-1 and TRBJ2-5, with a tentative D call TRBD1 (6 bases). This CDR3 region has 15 residues. V shed 2 bases and J shed 6 bases, with 16 bases lying between them. The germline gives CDR1 MGHRA, CDR2 YSYEKL. CDR3 coding DNA: TGCGCCAGCAGCCAAAGTCAGGGGCCCGAGAAGACCCAGTACTTC. Its protein product is CASSQSQGPEKTQYF.

The genes are TRBV4-2 and TRBJ2-3; 8 bases are a match to TRBD2. The V segment lost 0 bases and the J segment 1 base; nucleotides outside the gene matches: 6. This CDR3 is 17 amino acids long. From germline, CDR1 is LGHNA and CDR2 YNFKEQ. CDR3 protein: CASSQDPGGAGTDTQYF. The CDR3 nucleotides are TGTGCCAGCAGCCAAGATCCCGGGGGGGCCGGCACAGATACGCAGTATTTT.

This chain joins TRBV15 and TRBJ1-2; D is unresolved. V dropped 5 bases and J dropped 2 bases, with 6 bases sitting between them. This CDR3 has 12 amino acids. Looked up from germline, CDR1 is LNHNV and CDR2 is YYDKDF (reference sequence). In nucleotides, the CDR3 is TGTGCCACCAGCTCGATGAACTATGGCTACACCTTC. Translated: CATSSMNYGYTF.